The rows below give T cell receptor beta chains drawn from one sample of a study of technical replicates of blood from a handful of donors. The repertoire was sequenced with immunoSEQ multiplex PCR; TCRdb's copy has only in-frame clones and lacks some. The repertoire holds 90,000 to 100,000 clones, with nearly 97% as singletons. Sequenced input: T cells isolated from PBMCs. Every receptor here comes from a human donor in good health. The CDR3 runs from the conserved cysteine through the conserved F or W. The D gene is left open where the match is weak.

CDR3	DNA	V	D	J
CASSQLPSGGAYNEQFF	TGCGCCAGCAGCCAACTCCCTAGCGGGGGGGCCTACAATGAGCAGTTCTTC	TRBV4-1	TRBD2	TRBJ2-1
CASSIVLGGRGPQETQYF	TGTGCCAGTAGTATAGTCTTAGGCGGCAGGGGGCCGCAAGAGACCCAGTACTTC	TRBV19	TRBD1	TRBJ2-5
CASFGTSYTGELFF	TGTGCCAGTTTTGGGACTTCCTACACCGGGGAGCTGTTTTTT	TRBV28	NA	TRBJ2-2
CASSLGGTGDIQYF	TGTGCCAGCAGCTTAGGGGGGACAGGGGACATTCAGTACTTC	TRBV11-3	TRBD1	TRBJ2-4
CASSLRGSSYNEQFF	TGTGCCAGCAGTCTGCGGGGAAGCTCCTACAATGAGCAGTTCTTC	TRBV27	NA	TRBJ2-1
CASSVQGSSTDTQYF	TGTGCCAGCAGCGTACAGGGCTCTAGCACAGATACGCAGTATTTT	TRBV9	NA	TRBJ2-3
CASRGTGRGTYEQYF	TGTGCCAGCAGGGGGACTGGGCGCGGAACCTACGAGCAGTACTTC	TRBV5-8	NA	TRBJ2-7
CASSRNEQYF	TGTGCCAGCAGCCGTAACGAGCAGTACTTC	TRBV11-2	NA	TRBJ2-7
CASSSTGTSGYNEQFF	TGTGCCAGCAGCTCGACGGGGACTAGCGGTTACAATGAGCAGTTCTTC	TRBV7-8	TRBD2	TRBJ2-1
CASSLLGLLSINNEQFF	TGTGCCAGCAGCTTACTCGGTTTGCTTAGTATCAACAATGAGCAGTTCTTC	TRBV7-2	NA	TRBJ2-1
CASSLAQGADTGELFF	TGTGCCAGCAGCCTAGCACAGGGGGCGGACACCGGGGAGCTGTTTTTT	TRBV9	TRBD1	TRBJ2-2
CASRKGGPSYEQYF	TGTGCCAGCCGTAAAGGGGGCCCCTCCTACGAGCAGTACTTC	TRBV6-5	TRBD1	TRBJ2-7
CASSRGLAETGELFF	TGTGCCAGCAGCCGTGGGCTAGCGGAGACCGGGGAGCTGTTTTTT	TRBV11-2	TRBD2	TRBJ2-2
CASSFSWETQYF	TGTGCCAGCAGCTTTAGTTGGGAGACGCAGTATTTT	TRBV5-4	NA	TRBJ2-3
CASTSGQGADEQYF	TGTGCCAGCACCTCCGGACAGGGGGCGGATGAGCAGTACTTC	TRBV6-1	TRBD1	TRBJ2-7
CASSSKTGRNTGELFF	TGCGCCAGCAGCTCTAAGACAGGGCGAAACACCGGGGAGCTGTTTTTT	TRBV5-1	TRBD1	TRBJ2-2
CASGQRENNEQFF	TGTGCCAGCGGCCAGCGGGAGAACAATGAGCAGTTCTTC	TRBV9	TRBD2	TRBJ2-1
CASSLGPEASDTGELFF	TGCGCCAGCAGCTTGGGGCCAGAGGCTAGCGACACCGGGGAGCTGTTTTTT	TRBV5-1	NA	TRBJ2-2
CATSRDPASGGNTIYF	TGTGCCACCAGCAGAGATCCAGCTTCGGGTGGAAACACCATATATTTT	TRBV15	NA	TRBJ1-3
CASSTLQGVDEQFF	TGTGCCAGCAGCACCCTCCAGGGTGTCGATGAGCAGTTCTTC	TRBV5-5	NA	TRBJ2-1
CASSPVRGTETQYF	TGTGCCAGCAGTCCCGTCAGGGGGACGGAGACCCAGTACTTC	TRBV5-4	TRBD1	TRBJ2-5